The 8 T cell receptor beta chains below come from one sample, sequenced in a study of blood T cell repertoires in COVID-19. Profiled with immunoSEQ multiplex PCR; TCRdb holds only in-frame clones, not every one. In the table there are more than 45,000 clones, roughly 82% of which are singletons. Sequences were obtained from peripheral blood. The receptor source for this set is an older woman with acute or convalescent COVID-19.

The V gene is TRBV29-1, the J gene TRBJ2-3, with 8 bases aligning to TRBD2. Germline V gene sequence: CDR1 SQVTM, CDR2 ANQGSEA. Germline trimming cut 6 bases from V and 3 bases from J; bases unmatched to any gene: 5. The CDR3 is 13 residues long. For the CDR3, the DNA is TGCAGCGTCACTAGCGGACTTACAGATACGCAGTATTTT. Protein product: CSVTSGLTDTQYF.

CDR3 sequence: CASRGAGVLYEQYF. DNA for the CDR3: TGTGCCAGTAGGGGAGCGGGGGTGCTGTACGAGCAGTACTTC. The V gene is TRBV19, the J gene TRBJ2-7, with 8 nucleotides matching TRBD2. The CDR3 extends over 14 amino acids. V gave up 6 bases and J gave up 4 bases; unmatched junction bases: 8. CDR1 is LNHDA, CDR2 SQIVND, per germline (reference sequence).

The gene calls are TRBV9 and TRBJ2-1, with TRBD2 as a possible D gene (5 bases). Trimming removed 0 bases from V and 0 bases from J, with 10 bases in between. This CDR3 has 16 residues. CDR1 is SGDLS, CDR2 YYNGEE, per germline. DNA of the CDR3: TGTGCCAGCAGCGTAGATAGAGGGAGCTCCTACAATGAGCAGTTCTTC. It translates to CASSVDRGSSYNEQFF. Based on the CDR3 plus reference TRBV9 and TRBJ2-1, the full variable domain is DSGVTQTPKHLITATGQRVTLRCSPRSGDLSVYWYQQSLDQGLQFLIQYYNGEERAKGNILERFSAQQFPDLHSELNLSSLELGDSALYFCASSVDRGSSYNEQFFGPGTRLTVL.

This clone was detected once. V and J are TRBV27 and TRBJ1-6; D is unresolved. CDR3 length: 12 residues. Germline V gives CDR1 MNHEY, CDR2 SMNVEV (reference sequence). V was cut by 3 bases and J by 9 bases, with 6 bases left in between. CDR3 protein: CASSFISSPLHF. The CDR3 DNA reads as TGTGCCAGCAGTTTTATTTCTTCACCCCTCCACTTT.

V gene TRBV2 combines with J gene TRBJ1-2, with a tentative D call TRBD1 (5 bases). Germline assignment: CDR1 SNHLY and CDR2 FYNNEI. This CDR3 has 15 residues. V lost 7 bases and J 2 bases, leaving 17 bases between the germline ends. The chain's CDR3 is CASTIDGQGNYGYTF. DNA for the CDR3: TGTGCCAGCACAATTGATGGGCAGGGCAACTATGGCTACACCTTC.

A few counts support this clone. The CDR3 spells CASSPQGQPQHF. The CDR3 coding sequence is TGTGCCAGCAGCCCCCAGGGACAGCCCCAGCATTTT. The chain recombines TRBV7-9 with TRBJ1-5; D possibly corresponds to TRBD1 (5 bases). The CDR3 length is 12 residues. Trimming cost V 5 bases and J 7 bases, with 9 bases left between them. The germline gives CDR1 SEHNR, CDR2 FQNEAQ (reference sequence). The full variable domain, with the rest looked up from reference TRBV7-9 and TRBJ1-5, is DTGVSQNPRHKITKRGQNVTFRCDPISEHNRLYWYRQTLGQGPEFLTYFQNEAQLEKSRLLSDRFSAERPKGSFSTLEIQRTEQGDSAMYLCASSPQGQPQHFGDGTRLSIL.

The J gene is TRBJ2-2, the V gene TRBV15; TRBD2 matches at 15 bases. The V gene's germline CDR1 is LNHNV and CDR2 YYDKDF (reference sequence). The junction had 9 bases not matched to a gene; V was cut back by 0 bases and J by 4 bases. The CDR3 is made up of 20 amino acids. CDR3 in DNA: TGTGCCACCAGCAGAGAGAGGACTAGCGGGGGGGCCCTGCTCACCGGGGAGCTGTTTTTT. Translated, it gives CATSRERTSGGALLTGELFF.

A few counts support this clone. This chain uses TRBV24-1 with TRBJ1-3; D uncertain. Germline assignment: CDR1 KGHDR and CDR2 SFDVKD. This CDR3 contains 16 residues. The ends were cut back, 10 bases at V and 1 base at J, with 19 bases in the middle. CDR3 loop: CATSPKRRRSGNTIYF. CDR3 bases: TGTGCCACTAGCCCCAAGAGGAGGAGGTCTGGAAACACCATATATTTT.